The next 20 T cell receptor beta chains were all read from a single sample in a study of cytomegalovirus exposure and HLA in healthy donors. Primers for the PCR totalled 60 Vbeta and 13 Jbeta. Sequencing used immunoSEQ multiplex PCR; TCRdb keeps in-frame clones, though not all of them. The sample holds around 140,000 clones, around 80% seen once. The sequenced sample was PBMCs. These receptors were obtained from a man in his forties in good health and CMV-seronegative.

This chain joins TRBV5-1 and TRBJ2-3; perhaps TRBD2 as D (6 bases). V was pared by 0 bases and J by 2 bases, with 13 bases between. CDR1 SGHRS and CDR2 YFSETQ come from the germline V gene. This CDR3 has 16 residues. Written as DNA, the CDR3 is TGCGCCAGCAGCTTGGGTATGAGCGGGTTCACAGATACGCAGTATTTT. It translates to CASSLGMSGFTDTQYF.

The V call is TRBV5-6, the J call TRBJ2-2; D possibly corresponds to TRBD1 (5 bases). The V and J ends lost 2 bases and 5 bases respectively, with 13 bases between them. The CDR3 is 15 residues long. The germline V gene has CDR1 SGHDT and CDR2 YYEEEE. CDR3 nucleotide sequence: TGTGCCAGCAGCTTCCTACAGGTAGAAACCGGGGAGCTGTTTTTT. This encodes CASSFLQVETGELFF.

V is TRBV10-3 and J is TRBJ2-2; weak D call: TRBD1 (5 bases). This CDR3 comprises 14 residues. Germline-derived CDR1 and CDR2 are ENHRY and SYGVKD. V was shortened by 7 bases and J by 5 bases, with 14 bases between the two germline ends. CDR3 loop: CAITPDTATGELFF. The CDR3 nucleotides are TGTGCCATCACCCCGGACACGGCAACCGGGGAGCTGTTTTTT.

V gene TRBV10-3 combines with J gene TRBJ2-7; 10 bases align to TRBD1. There are 13 residues in the CDR3. The V gene end was trimmed by 8 bases and the J gene end by 7 bases; junction bases not matched to a gene: 8. Germline V lookup: CDR1 ENHRY, CDR2 SYGVKD. This chain's CDR3 is CAIRDRGEGEQYF. CDR3 DNA sequence: TGTGCCATCCGGGACAGGGGAGAGGGGGAGCAGTACTTC.

The chain combines TRBV6-5 with TRBJ2-7, with 10 bases lining up with TRBD2. The CDR3 covers 15 residues. Unmatched junction bases numbered 4, after V lost 2 bases and J lost 3 bases. The germline V gene encodes CDR1 MNHEY and CDR2 SVGAGI. The CDR3 bases are TGTGCCAGCAGTTACACTAGCGGGAACCACTACGAGCAGTACTTC. This sequence encodes CASSYTSGNHYEQYF.

The chain uses TRBV13 and TRBJ1-5, with 9 bases lining up with TRBD1. Germline CDR1 is PRHDT and CDR2 is FYEKMQ (reference sequence). After removal of 2 bases from V and 5 bases from J, the junction contained 4 bases not matched to a gene. The CDR3 runs 15 residues. In nucleotides, the CDR3 is TGTGCCAGCAGCTTAAGACAGGGGGACGATCAGCCCCAGCATTTT. The encoded protein is CASSLRQGDDQPQHF. Full variable domain (remainder filled in from reference TRBV13 and TRBJ1-5): AAGVIQSPRHLIKEKRETATLKCYPIPRHDTVYWYQQGPGQDPQFLISFYEKMQSDKGSIPDRFSAQQFSDYHSELNMSSLELGDSALYFCASSLRQGDDQPQHFGDGTRLSIL.

The chain has TRBV9 and TRBJ2-1; D perhaps matches TRBD1 (6 bases). V gave up 3 bases and J gave up 1 base, with 17 bases separating them. Germline loops: CDR1 SGDLS, CDR2 YYNGEE. The CDR3 loop spans 17 amino acids. CDR3: CASSGINRVGSYNEQFF. In DNA form, the CDR3 reads TGTGCCAGCAGCGGAATAAACAGGGTAGGGTCCTACAATGAGCAGTTCTTC.

The chain employs TRBV28 and TRBJ1-5; TRBD1 is a possible D gene (5 bases). Germline CDR1 MDHEN, CDR2 SYDVKM. The CDR3 is 14 amino acids. V shed 2 bases and J shed 5 bases, with 10 bases lying between them. CDR3 in amino acids: CASSLRRGDQPQHF. CDR3 nucleotide sequence: TGTGCCAGCAGTTTACGTCGGGGGGATCAGCCCCAGCATTTT.

DNA for the CDR3: TGTGCCAGCAACCCGTCGACTAGCGCGAACACCGGGGAGCTGTTTTTT. Its protein product is CASNPSTSANTGELFF. The rearrangement uses TRBV5-4 and TRBJ2-2; 8 nucleotides match TRBD2. The V segment lost 6 bases and the J segment 0 bases; nucleotides outside the gene matches: 7. The CDR3 is 16 amino acids. Germline V CDR1 and CDR2: SGHNT, YYREEE (reference sequence).

The rearrangement links TRBV19 to TRBJ1-1; the match to TRBD1 covers 12 bases. V lost 4 bases and J lost 1; bases outside the gene matches: 7. Germline CDR1 is LNHDA and CDR2 is SQIVND (reference sequence). CDR3 length: 17 residues. The CDR3 loop reads CASSTRDRGPSNTEAFF. The CDR3 nucleotides are TGTGCCAGTAGTACAAGGGACAGGGGGCCTTCGAACACTGAAGCTTTCTTT. The variable domain in full, with the rest retrieved from reference TRBV19 and TRBJ1-1, is DGGITQSPKYLFRKEGQNVTLSCEQNLNHDAMYWYRQDPGQGLRLIYYSQIVNDFQKGDIAEGYSVSREKKESFPLTVTSAQKNPTAFYLCASSTRDRGPSNTEAFFGQGTRLTVV.

The rearrangement joins TRBV4-3 to TRBJ2-1, with TRBD1 identical over 7 bases. This CDR3 region has 15 residues. V shed 1 base, J shed 2 bases, and the junction held 2 bases outside the gene matches. In germline, CDR1 is LGHNA, CDR2 YSLEER. The CDR3 region has the DNA TGCGCCAGCAGCCAAGCCGGGACAGCCTACAATGAGCAGTTCTTC. Translated, it gives CASSQAGTAYNEQFF.

The J gene is TRBJ1-2, the V gene TRBV7-9; the match to TRBD1 covers 10 bases. The CDR3 consists of 14 residues. Germline V gene lookup returns CDR1 SEHNR and CDR2 FQNEAQ (reference sequence). The J segment lost 8 bases and the V segment lost 4 bases, leaving 7 bases of the junction unmatched. The CDR3 coding sequence is TGTGCCAGCAGCTCCAGTGGACAGGGGGGCGGCTACACCTTC. This translates into CASSSSGQGGGYTF.

The gene calls are TRBV28 and TRBJ1-1; TRBD1 aligns across 12 bases. This CDR3 contains 18 residues. Unmatched junction bases numbered 9, after V lost 3 bases and J lost 1 base. In germline, CDR1 is MDHEN, CDR2 SYDVKM. In nucleotides, the CDR3 is TGTGCCAGCAGTTTGGGCCTGGGGACAGGGGGCACGAACACTGAAGCTTTCTTT. It is translated as CASSLGLGTGGTNTEAFF.

The rearrangement uses TRBV25-1 and TRBJ2-1; D remains ambiguous. The length of the CDR3 is 13 residues. V was trimmed by 6 bases and J by 8 bases, leaving 14 bases between them. The germline gives CDR1 MGHDK, CDR2 SYGVNS. The CDR3 spells CASSQILSDEQFF. As DNA, the CDR3 is TGTGCCAGCAGCCAGATCTTAAGCGATGAGCAGTTCTTC.

This clone was observed a few times. This sequence joins TRBV7-2 and TRBJ1-2; 10 nucleotides line up with TRBD1. This CDR3 is built from 18 residues. Losses at the gene ends were 7 bases for V and 0 bases for J; bases not matched to a gene: 14. Germline V gene data show CDR1 as SGHTA and CDR2 as FQGNSA. CDR3 coding DNA: TGTGCCAGCACCCCGATCTACGGACAGGGGGGATCTAACTATGGCTACACCTTC. This gives the protein CASTPIYGQGGSNYGYTF.

The gene calls are TRBV19 and TRBJ1-5; weak D call: TRBD1 (6 bases). V shed 3 bases and J shed 1 base, with 13 bases lying between them. The CDR3 sequence is 16 residues long. Germline V CDR1 and CDR2: LNHDA, SQIVND (reference sequence). The CDR3 reads CASSIRGAESNQPQHF. The CDR3 nucleotides read TGTGCCAGTAGTATTCGGGGGGCCGAGAGCAATCAGCCCCAGCATTTT.

This chain joins TRBV7-2 and TRBJ2-5, with 9 bases lining up with TRBD1. This CDR3 has 17 amino acids. V shed 0 bases, J shed 5 bases, and the junction held 10 bases outside the gene matches. CDR1 and CDR2 (germline): SGHTA, FQGNSA. The CDR3 loop is CASSLARGTGSWETQYF. DNA for the CDR3: TGTGCCAGCAGCTTAGCGCGGGGGACAGGGAGTTGGGAGACCCAGTACTTC.

The chain carries TRBV18 and TRBJ2-1; TRBD2 might be the D (6 bases). Per germline, CDR1 KGHSH and CDR2 LQKENI. This CDR3 has 15 amino acids. V lost 3 bases to trimming and J lost 10 bases, with 19 bases between them. CDR3 protein: CASSPVGGDLDEQFF. DNA for the CDR3: TGTGCCAGCTCACCGGTGGGAGGCGACCTGGACGAGCAGTTCTTC.

The table lists this clone with a count of one. V usage is TRBV5-4 and J usage is TRBJ1-2, with 8 bases that match TRBD1. The CDR3 extends over 13 amino acids. The junction had 1 base not matched to a gene; V was cut back by 0 bases and J by 6 bases. Germline V gives CDR1 SGHNT, CDR2 YYREEE (reference sequence). This CDR3 is CASSLDRGNGYTF. CDR3 nucleotide sequence: TGTGCCAGCAGCTTGGACAGGGGGAATGGCTACACCTTC.

This chain joins TRBV7-6 and TRBJ2-2; 7 bases match TRBD1. Germline assignment: CDR1 SGHVS and CDR2 FNYEAQ. This CDR3 is built from 16 residues. Germline trimming cut 5 bases from V and 2 bases from J; bases unmatched to any gene: 8. CDR3 in amino acids: CASSNDRVANTGELFF. The DNA of the CDR3 is TGTGCCAGCAGCAATGACAGGGTTGCCAACACCGGGGAGCTGTTTTTT.